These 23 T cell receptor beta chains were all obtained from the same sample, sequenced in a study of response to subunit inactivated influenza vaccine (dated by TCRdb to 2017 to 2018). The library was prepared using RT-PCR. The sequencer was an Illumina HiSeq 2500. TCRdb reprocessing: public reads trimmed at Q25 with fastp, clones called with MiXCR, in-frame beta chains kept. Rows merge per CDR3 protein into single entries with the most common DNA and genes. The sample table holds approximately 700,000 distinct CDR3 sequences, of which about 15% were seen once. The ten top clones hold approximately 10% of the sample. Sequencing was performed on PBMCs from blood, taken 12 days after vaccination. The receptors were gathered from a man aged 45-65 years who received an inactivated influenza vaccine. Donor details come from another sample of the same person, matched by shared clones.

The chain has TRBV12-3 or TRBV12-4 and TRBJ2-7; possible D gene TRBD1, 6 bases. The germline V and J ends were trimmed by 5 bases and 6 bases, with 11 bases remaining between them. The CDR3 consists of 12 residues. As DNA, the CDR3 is TGTGCCAGCAGTGTGGACAGCCTCGAGCAGTACTTC. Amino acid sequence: CASSVDSLEQYF.

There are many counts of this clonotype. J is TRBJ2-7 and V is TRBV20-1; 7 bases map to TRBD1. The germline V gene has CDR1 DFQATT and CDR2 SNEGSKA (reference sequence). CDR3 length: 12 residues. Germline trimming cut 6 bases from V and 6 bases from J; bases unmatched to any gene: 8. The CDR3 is CSARTGLVEQYF. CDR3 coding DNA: TGCAGTGCGCGGACAGGTCTCGTCGAGCAGTACTTC.

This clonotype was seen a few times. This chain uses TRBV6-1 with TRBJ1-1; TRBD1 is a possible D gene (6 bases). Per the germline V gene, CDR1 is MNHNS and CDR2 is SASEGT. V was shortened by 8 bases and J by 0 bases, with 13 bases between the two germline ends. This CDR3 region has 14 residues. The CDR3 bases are TGTGCCAGCGGGAACAGGGTCCTGAACACTGAAGCTTTCTTT. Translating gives CASGNRVLNTEAFF.

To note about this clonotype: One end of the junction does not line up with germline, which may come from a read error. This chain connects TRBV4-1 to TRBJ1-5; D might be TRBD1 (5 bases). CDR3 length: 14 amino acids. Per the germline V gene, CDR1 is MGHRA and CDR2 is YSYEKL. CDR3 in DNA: TGCGCCAGCAGCAATCAGGGTTTTGATCAGCCCCAACATTTT. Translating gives CASSNQGFDQPQHF.

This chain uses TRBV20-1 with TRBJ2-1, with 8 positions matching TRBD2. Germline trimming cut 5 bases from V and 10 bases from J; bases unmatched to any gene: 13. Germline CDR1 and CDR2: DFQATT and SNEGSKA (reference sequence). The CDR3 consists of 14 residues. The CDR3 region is CSAGSAGALLEQFF. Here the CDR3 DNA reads TGCAGTGCTGGCTCAGCGGGAGCGCTTTTGGAGCAGTTCTTC.

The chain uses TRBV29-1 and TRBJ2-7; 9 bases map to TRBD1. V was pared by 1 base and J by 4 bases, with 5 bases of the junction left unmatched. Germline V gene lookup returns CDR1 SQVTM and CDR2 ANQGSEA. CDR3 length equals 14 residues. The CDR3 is CSVEVRDRDYEQYF. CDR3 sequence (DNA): TGCAGCGTTGAAGTCCGGGACAGGGATTACGAGCAGTACTTC.

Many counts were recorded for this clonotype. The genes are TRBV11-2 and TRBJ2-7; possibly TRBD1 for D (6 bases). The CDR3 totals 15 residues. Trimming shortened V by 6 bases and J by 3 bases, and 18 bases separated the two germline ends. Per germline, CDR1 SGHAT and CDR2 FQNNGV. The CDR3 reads CASSTGPGASYEQYF. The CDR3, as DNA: TGTGCCAGCAGTACAGGACCAGGGGCAAGCTACGAGCAGTACTTC.

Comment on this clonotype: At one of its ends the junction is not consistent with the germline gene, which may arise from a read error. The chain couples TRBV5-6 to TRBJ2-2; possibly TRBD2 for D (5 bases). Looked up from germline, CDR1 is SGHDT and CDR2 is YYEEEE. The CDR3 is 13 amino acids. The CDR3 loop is CASSFLGTGELLF. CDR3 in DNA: TGTGCCAGCAGCTTCCTGGGCACCGGGGAGCTGCTTTTT.

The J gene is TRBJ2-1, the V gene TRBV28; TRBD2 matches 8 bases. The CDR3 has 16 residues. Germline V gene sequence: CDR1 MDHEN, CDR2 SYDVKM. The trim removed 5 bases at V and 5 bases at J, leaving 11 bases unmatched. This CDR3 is CASSTPSGSRDNEQFF. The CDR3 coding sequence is TGTGCCAGCAGTACCCCGAGCGGGAGCAGGGACAATGAGCAGTTCTTC.

CDR3 DNA sequence: TGCGCCAGCAGCGGGAACAGCAATGAGCAGTTCTTC. Translated: CASSGNSNEQFF. The chain has TRBV5-1 and TRBJ2-1; D ambiguous. Germline V gene data show CDR1 as SGHRS and CDR2 as YFSETQ. CDR3 length: 12 residues. The ends were cut back, 4 bases at V and 6 bases at J, with 8 bases in the middle. Complete variable domain (other parts from reference TRBV5-1 and TRBJ2-1): KAGVTQTPRYLIKTRGQQVTLSCSPISGHRSVSWYQQTPGQGLQFLFEYFSETQRNKGNFPGRFSGRQFSNSRSEMNVSTLELGDSALYLCASSGNSNEQFFGPGTRLTVL.

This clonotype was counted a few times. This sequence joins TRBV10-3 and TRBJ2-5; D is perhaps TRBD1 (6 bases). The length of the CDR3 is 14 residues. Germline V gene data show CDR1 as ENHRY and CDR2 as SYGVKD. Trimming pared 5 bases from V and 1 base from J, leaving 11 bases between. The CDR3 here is CAISSQGGQETQYF. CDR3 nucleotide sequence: TGTGCCATCAGTTCACAAGGGGGCCAAGAGACCCAGTACTTC.

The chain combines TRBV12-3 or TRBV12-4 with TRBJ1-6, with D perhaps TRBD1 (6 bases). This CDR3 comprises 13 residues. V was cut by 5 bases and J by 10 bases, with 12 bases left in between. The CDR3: CASSRQGRSPLHF. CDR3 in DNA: TGTGCCAGCAGTCGCCAGGGGAGGTCACCCCTCCACTTT.

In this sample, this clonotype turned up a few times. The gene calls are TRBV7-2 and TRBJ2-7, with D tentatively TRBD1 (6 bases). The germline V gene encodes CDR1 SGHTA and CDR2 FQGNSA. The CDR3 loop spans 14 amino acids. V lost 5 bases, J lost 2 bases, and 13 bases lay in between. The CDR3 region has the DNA TGTGCCAGCAGCCGTAAGGGGGAAACCTACGAGCAGTACTTC. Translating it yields CASSRKGETYEQYF.

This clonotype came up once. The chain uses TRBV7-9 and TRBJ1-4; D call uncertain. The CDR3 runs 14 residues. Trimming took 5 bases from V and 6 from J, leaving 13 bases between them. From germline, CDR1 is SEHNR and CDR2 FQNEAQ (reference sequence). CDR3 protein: CASSPGEGYEKLFF. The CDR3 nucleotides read TGTGCCAGCAGCCCCGGGGAGGGCTATGAAAAACTGTTTTTT.

CDR3 sequence reads: CASSSGGVAEAFF. CDR3 in DNA: TGTGCCAGCAGTTCAGGGGGGGTAGCTGAAGCTTTCTTT. V and J are TRBV28 and TRBJ1-1; 7 bases match TRBD1. Germline assignment: CDR1 MDHEN and CDR2 SYDVKM. There are 13 residues in the CDR3. The trim removed 4 bases at V and 6 bases at J, leaving 5 bases unmatched.

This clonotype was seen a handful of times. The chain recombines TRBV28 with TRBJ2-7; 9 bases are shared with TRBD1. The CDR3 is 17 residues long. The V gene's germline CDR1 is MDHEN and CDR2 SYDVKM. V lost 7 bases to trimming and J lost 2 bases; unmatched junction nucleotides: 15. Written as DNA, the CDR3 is TGTGCCAGCACCCCCCCGGGACAGGGCTTACTGACCTACGAGCAGTACTTC. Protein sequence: CASTPPGQGLLTYEQYF.

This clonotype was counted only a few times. The CDR3 bases are TGTGCCAGCAGCGCCCGGGCCTTGAATGAAAAACTGTTTTTT. Its translation: CASSARALNEKLFF. The rearrangement uses TRBV5-6 and TRBJ1-4, with D hard to call. V was pared by 4 bases and J by 5 bases, with 12 bases between. The length of the CDR3 is 14 residues. CDR1 and CDR2 from the germline V gene are SGHDT and YYEEEE.

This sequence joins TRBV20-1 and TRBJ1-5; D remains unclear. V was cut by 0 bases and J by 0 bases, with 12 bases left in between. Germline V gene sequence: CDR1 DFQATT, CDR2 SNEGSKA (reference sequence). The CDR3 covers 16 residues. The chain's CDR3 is CSARDRAPDSNQPQHF. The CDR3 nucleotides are TGCAGTGCTAGAGATCGGGCCCCCGATAGCAATCAGCCCCAGCATTTT.

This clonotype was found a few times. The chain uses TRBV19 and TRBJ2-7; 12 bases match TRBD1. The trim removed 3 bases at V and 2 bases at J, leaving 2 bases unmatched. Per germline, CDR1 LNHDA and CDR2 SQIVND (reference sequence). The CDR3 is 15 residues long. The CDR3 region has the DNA TGTGCCAGTAGTATGGGACAGGGGGCCGCCTACGAGCAGTACTTC. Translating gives CASSMGQGAAYEQYF.

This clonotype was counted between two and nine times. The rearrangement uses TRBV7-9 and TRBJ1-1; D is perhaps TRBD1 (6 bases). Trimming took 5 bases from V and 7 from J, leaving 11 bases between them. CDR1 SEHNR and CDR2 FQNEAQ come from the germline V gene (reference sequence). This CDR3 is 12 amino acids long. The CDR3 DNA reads TGTGCCAGCAGCCCCGGACAGATTGAAGCTTTCTTT. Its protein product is CASSPGQIEAFF. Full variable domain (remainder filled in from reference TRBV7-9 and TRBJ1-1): DTGVSQNPRHKITKRGQNVTFRCDPISEHNRLYWYRQTLGQGPEFLTYFQNEAQLEKSRLLSDRFSAERPKGSFSTLEIQRTEQGDSAMYLCASSPGQIEAFFGQGTRLTVV.

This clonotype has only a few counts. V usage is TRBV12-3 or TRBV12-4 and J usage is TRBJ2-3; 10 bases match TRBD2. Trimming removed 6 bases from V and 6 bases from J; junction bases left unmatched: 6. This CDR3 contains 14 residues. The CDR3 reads CASRPSGGGDTQYF. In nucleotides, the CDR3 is TGTGCCAGCAGACCCAGCGGGGGGGGCGATACGCAGTATTTT.

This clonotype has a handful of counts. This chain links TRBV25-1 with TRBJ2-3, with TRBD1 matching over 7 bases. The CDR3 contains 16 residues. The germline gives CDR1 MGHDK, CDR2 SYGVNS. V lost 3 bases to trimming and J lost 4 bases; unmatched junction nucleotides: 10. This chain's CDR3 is CASSEGHLRGPDTQYF. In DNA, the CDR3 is TGTGCCAGCAGTGAGGGACACCTAAGGGGGCCAGATACGCAGTATTTT.

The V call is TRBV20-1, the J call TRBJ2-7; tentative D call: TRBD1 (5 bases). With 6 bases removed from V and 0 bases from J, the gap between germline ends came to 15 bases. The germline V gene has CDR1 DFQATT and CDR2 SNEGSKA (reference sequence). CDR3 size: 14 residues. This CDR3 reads CSAPGPGNSYEQYF. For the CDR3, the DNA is TGCAGTGCCCCAGGGCCAGGGAACTCCTACGAGCAGTACTTC.